Listed here are 4 T cell receptor beta chains from one sample, sequenced in a study of cytomegalovirus exposure and HLA in healthy donors. The data were produced by immunoSEQ multiplex PCR, yet TCRdb's version contains in-frame clones alone and is incomplete. The repertoire holds more than 90,000 clones, with approximately 94% as singletons. Sample: PBMCs. These receptors originate from a woman aged 25 to 39 in good health and CMV-seropositive.

The chain has TRBV11-2 and TRBJ2-7; TRBD2 aligns across 8 bases. The V and J ends lost 0 bases and 0 bases, in that order; junction bases with no gene match: 7. In germline, CDR1 is SGHAT, CDR2 FQNNGV. CDR3 length equals 17 residues. CDR3 protein: CASSLDRRLASSYEQYF. Written as DNA, the CDR3 is TGTGCCAGCAGCTTAGATCGAAGACTAGCGTCCTCCTACGAGCAGTACTTC. The full variable domain, in which reference TRBV11-2 and TRBJ2-7 provide the parts outside the CDR3, is EAGVAQSPRYKIIEKRQSVAFWCNPISGHATLYWYQQILGQGPKLLIQFQNNGVVDDSQLPKDRFSAERLKGVDSTLKIQPAKLEDSAVYLCASSLDRRLASSYEQYFGPGTRLTVT.

The rearrangement links TRBV2 to TRBJ2-7, with a tentative D call TRBD2 (6 bases). The CDR3 runs 15 residues. Trimming took 0 bases from V and 3 from J, leaving 12 bases between them. Germline CDR1 SNHLY, CDR2 FYNNEI. The CDR3 DNA reads TGTGCCAGCAGTGAAGCTAGCGGCCCCCTCTACGAGCAGTACTTC. Translated, it gives CASSEASGPLYEQYF.

The V and J genes are TRBV6-5 and TRBJ1-2; 10 bases agree with TRBD1. From germline, CDR1 is MNHEY and CDR2 SVGAGI. V was clipped by 5 bases and J by 7 bases; unmatched bases: 10. This CDR3 comprises 15 residues. CDR3 sequence (DNA): TGTGCCAGCAGTCGGGGGACCGGGACAGGGGTTGGCTACACCTTC. Its translation is CASSRGTGTGVGYTF.

The chain links TRBV5-6 to TRBJ1-2, with 7 bases lining up with TRBD1. This CDR3 has 13 amino acids. With V trimmed by 4 bases and J by 5 bases, 5 bases remained unmatched. Germline-derived CDR1 and CDR2 are SGHDT and YYEEEE. CDR3 bases: TGTGCCAGCAGCGCGGGGACAGCTTATGGCTACACCTTC. It translates to CASSAGTAYGYTF.